This T cell receptor beta chain was sequenced in a study of beta chain features in type 1 diabetes. Study overall: Across all samples, roughly 99 million sorted cells were examined. General observations from the study: Moderate yet significant TCRB CDR3 shortening was seen in Type 1 diabetes patients in all four CD4+ subsets.

The isolated RNA, all of it, was reverse transcribed, so expressed TCRB transcripts were what got sequenced. The method was immunoSEQ multiplex PCR; TCRdb's version includes in-frame clones alone and lacks a portion of them. The sample consists of 500,000 to 850,000 clones, around an eighth of them appearing once. A remark on this clone: Its antigen is unidentified.

CDR1 GTSNPN and CDR2 SVGIG come from the germline V gene (reference sequence). Trimming took 4 bases from V and 9 from J, leaving 7 bases between them. The CDR3 is 10 residues long. Every sorted population was more than 98% pure. The clonotype originates from a man aged 18 to 30 with type 1 diabetes. Sequences were obtained from naive CD4+ T cells from blood. J is TRBJ2-1 and V is TRBV30; D call uncertain. The CDR3 DNA reads as TGTGCCTGGAAGGGCGGTGAGCAGTTCTTC. This sequence encodes CAWKGGEQFF.